This TCR beta chain is drawn from a study of blood T cell repertoires in COVID-19. Overall study: COVID-19 samples, acute and convalescent, were from the United States, Italy and Spain. The analysed material was cDNA or gDNA that came from T cells, B-cell-depleted T cells, or PBMCs.

During active infection, Seattle patients enrolled and were then monitored through disease. The CDR3 has 13 amino acids. The V end was cut by 7 bases, the J end by 8 bases, with 14 bases between. Germline CDR1 is MNHEY and CDR2 is SMNVEV (reference sequence). The table came from immunoSEQ multiplex PCR; TCRdb's copy has only in-frame clones and leaves some out. The table records about 390,000 clones, around 87% of them present only once. The V and J genes are TRBV27 and TRBJ2-2; D possibly corresponds to TRBD2 (6 bases). The sample consisted of peripheral blood. The clonotype originates from a woman in her sixties with COVID-19, enrolled during active disease. CDR3 in amino acids: CASIKTRGGELFF. The CDR3 bases are TGTGCCAGCATCAAGACTCGGGGGGGGGAGCTGTTTTTT.